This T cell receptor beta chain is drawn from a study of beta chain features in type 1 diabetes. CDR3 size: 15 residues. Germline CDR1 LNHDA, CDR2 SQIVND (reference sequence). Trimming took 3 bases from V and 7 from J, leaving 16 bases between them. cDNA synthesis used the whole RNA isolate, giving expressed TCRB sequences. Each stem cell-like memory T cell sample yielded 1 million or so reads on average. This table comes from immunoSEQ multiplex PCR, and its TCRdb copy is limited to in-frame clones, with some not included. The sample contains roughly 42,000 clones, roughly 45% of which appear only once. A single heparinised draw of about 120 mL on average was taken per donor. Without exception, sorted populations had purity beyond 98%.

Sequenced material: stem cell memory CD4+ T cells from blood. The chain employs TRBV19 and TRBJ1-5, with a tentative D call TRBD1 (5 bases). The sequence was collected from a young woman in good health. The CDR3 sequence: CASSIAAVRGQPQHF. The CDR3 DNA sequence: TGTGCCAGTAGTATTGCCGCCGTTAGGGGACAGCCCCAGCATTTT.